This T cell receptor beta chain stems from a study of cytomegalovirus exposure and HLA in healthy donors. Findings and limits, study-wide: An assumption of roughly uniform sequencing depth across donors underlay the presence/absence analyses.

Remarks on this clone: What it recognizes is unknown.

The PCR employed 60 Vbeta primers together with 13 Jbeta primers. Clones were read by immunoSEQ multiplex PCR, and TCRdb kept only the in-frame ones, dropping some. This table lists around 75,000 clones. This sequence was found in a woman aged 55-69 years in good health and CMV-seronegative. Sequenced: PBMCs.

The CDR3 nucleotides read TGTGCCAGCAGCTTAGCGTCTGGGTTGGAGAATGAGCAGTTCTTC. It codes for CASSLASGLENEQFF. The chain employs TRBV7-9 and TRBJ2-1; no firm D call. V lost 0 bases and J 7 bases, leaving 13 bases between the germline ends. The germline V gene encodes CDR1 SEHNR and CDR2 FQNEAQ (reference sequence). The CDR3 loop spans 15 amino acids.